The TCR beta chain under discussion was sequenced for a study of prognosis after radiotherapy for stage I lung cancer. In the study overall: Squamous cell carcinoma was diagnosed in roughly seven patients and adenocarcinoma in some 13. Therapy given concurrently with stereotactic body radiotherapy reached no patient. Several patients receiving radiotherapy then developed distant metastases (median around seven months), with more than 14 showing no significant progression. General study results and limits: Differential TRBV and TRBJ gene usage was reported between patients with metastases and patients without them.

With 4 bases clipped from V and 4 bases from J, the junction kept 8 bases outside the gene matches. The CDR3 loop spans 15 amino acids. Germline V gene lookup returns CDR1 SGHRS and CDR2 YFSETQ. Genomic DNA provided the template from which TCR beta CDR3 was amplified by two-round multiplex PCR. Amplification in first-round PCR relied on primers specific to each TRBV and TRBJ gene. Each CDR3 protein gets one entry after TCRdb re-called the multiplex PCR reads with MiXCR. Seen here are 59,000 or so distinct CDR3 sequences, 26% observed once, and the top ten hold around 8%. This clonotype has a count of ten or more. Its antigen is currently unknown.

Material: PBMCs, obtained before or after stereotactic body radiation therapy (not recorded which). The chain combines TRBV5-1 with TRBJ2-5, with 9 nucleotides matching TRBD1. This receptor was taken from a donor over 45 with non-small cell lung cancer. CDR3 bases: TGCGCCAGCAGCGACCGGGACAGGGCCGTAGAGACCCAGTACTTC. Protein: CASSDRDRAVETQYF. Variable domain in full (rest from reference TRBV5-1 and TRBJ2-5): KAGVTQTPRYLIKTRGQQVTLSCSPISGHRSVSWYQQTPGQGLQFLFEYFSETQRNKGNFPGRFSGRQFSNSRSEMNVSTLELGDSALYLCASSDRDRAVETQYFGPGTRLLVL.